One and the same sample provided the 9 T cell receptor beta chains below, sequenced in a study of T-cell reconstitution after alpha-beta-depleted transplantation in children (dated by TCRdb to 2015 to 2016). The library was produced with PCR. TCRdb lists the instrument as Illumina HiSeq 2500. TCR library preparation used molecular barcoding, with unique molecular identifiers applied to normalize quantification of the TCRbeta repertoire. TCRdb redid the processing of the public reads, applying fastp at Q25 and MiXCR, and retained in-frame beta chains. A single entry per CDR3 protein holds the most common genes and DNA from its merged rows. The sample table holds about 370,000 distinct CDR3 sequences, of which approximately 20% were seen once. Around 4% of the sample belongs to the ten largest clones. The sample here was PBMCs from the stem cell graft donor, taken from the stem cell graft. These receptors all stem from a human donor who donated a stem cell graft to a child with acute myeloid leukemia.

The J gene is TRBJ2-3, the V gene TRBV27; 12 bases fit TRBD2. CDR1 and CDR2 (germline): MNHEY, SMNVEV (reference sequence). V dropped 4 bases and J dropped 6; count of bases not matched to a gene: 8. CDR3 length equals 16 residues. The CDR3 is CASSSPTSGRTDTQYF. The CDR3 DNA follows: TGTGCCAGCAGTTCACCGACTAGCGGGAGAACGGATACGCAGTATTTT.

This chain joins TRBV20-1 and TRBJ1-5, with 8 bases matching TRBD1. Germline CDR1 is DFQATT and CDR2 is SNEGSKA (reference sequence). The V segment lost 2 bases and the J segment 7 bases; nucleotides outside the gene matches: 7. The CDR3 loop spans 14 amino acids. CDR3 protein: CSARSDRERQPQHF. The CDR3, as DNA: TGCAGTGCTAGATCGGACAGGGAGAGGCAGCCCCAGCATTTT.

This clonotype was detected only a few times. The chain employs TRBV7-2 and TRBJ2-3; the match to TRBD2 covers 10 bases. Germline values: CDR1 SGHTA, CDR2 FQGNSA. Unmatched junction bases numbered 6, after V lost 4 bases and J lost 2 bases. The CDR3 has 16 residues. The CDR3 protein is CASSSIAGGNTDTQYF. As DNA, the CDR3 is TGTGCCAGCAGCTCCATAGCGGGAGGCAACACAGATACGCAGTATTTT.

The chain joins TRBV10-3 to TRBJ2-3, with 14 bases lining up with TRBD2. The germline CDR1 and CDR2 sequences are ENHRY and SYGVKD. V lost 0 bases and J lost 1; bases outside the gene matches: 3. The CDR3 runs 18 residues. The CDR3 is CAISESMGLAGGTDTQYF. The CDR3, as DNA: TGTGCCATCAGTGAGTCGATGGGACTAGCGGGAGGCACAGATACGCAGTATTTT.

Ten or more counts support this clonotype. V and J are TRBV20-1 and TRBJ2-7; TRBD2 matches 11 bases. The CDR3 contains 14 residues. Per germline, CDR1 DFQATT and CDR2 SNEGSKA (reference sequence). The V gene end was trimmed by 5 bases and the J gene end by 6 bases; junction bases not matched to a gene: 9. Written as DNA, the CDR3 is TGCAGTGCTGTTGACACTAGCGGGAGTCGCGAGCAGTACTTC. Its translation is CSAVDTSGSREQYF.

This clonotype was seen a handful of times. The rearrangement uses TRBV4-3 and TRBJ2-2; no definite D call. The germline gives CDR1 LGHNA, CDR2 YSLEER. CDR3 size: 15 residues. V was trimmed by 0 bases and J by 4 bases, leaving 9 bases between them. The CDR3 DNA sequence: TGCGCCAGCAGCCAAGACGACGGATTCACCGGGGAGCTGTTTTTT. Encoded protein: CASSQDDGFTGELFF.

This clonotype was counted many times. The chain is built from TRBV2 and TRBJ2-1, with 8 nucleotides matching TRBD2. This CDR3 comprises 14 residues. Germline trimming cut 5 bases from V and 5 bases from J; bases unmatched to any gene: 5. Germline lookup yields CDR1 SNHLY and CDR2 FYNNEI. CDR3: CASSLLAENNEQFF. The CDR3 DNA sequence: TGTGCCAGCAGTTTACTAGCGGAGAACAATGAGCAGTTCTTC.

The chain uses TRBV19 and TRBJ2-1, with 9 bases lining up with TRBD1. Germline values: CDR1 LNHDA, CDR2 SQIVND (reference sequence). This CDR3 is 15 amino acids long. J was trimmed by 4 bases and V by 1 base; bases with no gene match: 2. The CDR3 region is CASSIVGTGYNEQFF. In DNA, the CDR3 is TGTGCCAGTAGTATAGTGGGGACAGGGTACAATGAGCAGTTCTTC. The full variable domain, in which reference TRBV19 and TRBJ2-1 provide the parts outside the CDR3, is DGGITQSPKYLFRKEGQNVTLSCEQNLNHDAMYWYRQDPGQGLRLIYYSQIVNDFQKGDIAEGYSVSREKKESFPLTVTSAQKNPTAFYLCASSIVGTGYNEQFFGPGTRLTVL.

This clonotype was seen a handful of times. The chain uses TRBV4-1 and TRBJ2-7; possible D gene TRBD2, 5 bases. In germline, CDR1 is MGHRA, CDR2 YSYEKL. The CDR3 totals 13 residues. V lost 2 bases, J lost 2 bases, and 7 bases lay in between. The CDR3 DNA sequence: TGCGCCAGCAGCCAATCGGGGACCTACGAGCAGTACTTC. Translating gives CASSQSGTYEQYF.